This T cell receptor (beta chain) came from a study of neurological immune-mediated disorders. The study's findings and limits: Because no CDR3 amino acid sequences were shared across subjects by expanded clones, private repertoires were suggested in all groups.

Unsorted libraries were derived from 2 million PBMCs stored at -80 C. The V gene lost 2 bases and the J gene lost 3 bases, with 8 bases spanning the gap. Looked up from germline, CDR1 is DFQATT and CDR2 is SNEGSKA (reference sequence). The CDR3 covers 12 residues. Sample share makes this clonotype medium-sized. Its antigen is currently unknown. The cDNA came from 5'RACE with 10-nucleotide random UMIs. From the 5' RACE reads, TCRdb called clonotypes with MiXCR, one entry per CDR3 protein. The sample has 42,000 or so distinct CDR3 sequences, 2.5% seen once. Sequencing was carried out using PBMCs. The sequence was collected from a man aged 25 to 40 with multiple sclerosis. The genes are TRBV20-1 and TRBJ2-7; D remains ambiguous. This CDR3 reads CSARQTDYEQYF. The CDR3 DNA is TGCAGTGCTAGACAGACTGACTACGAGCAGTACTTC.